This T cell receptor beta chain was sequenced for a study of CD8+ T cells in alopecia areata. A word on this clone: Its antigen is unidentified.

The CDR3 totals 13 residues. Trimming stripped 3 bases from V and 6 bases from J, with 9 bases between. The germline gives CDR1 SNHLY, CDR2 FYNNEI. Points from the study as a whole: For lesional scalp, especially alopecia totalis/universalis, clonality was higher than in normal scalp. Patients displayed less clarity in TCR sharing than mice, a finding possibly related to HLA. Scalp sample sequencing also detects resident alphabeta T cells of normal skin.

Isolated RNA was reverse transcribed into cDNA used as the sequencing template. Produced via immunoSEQ multiplex PCR; TCRdb's table is partial and in-frame only. The top ten clones hold around 5.1% of a sample with about 200,000 clones, approximately 53% of them seen once. The sequence came from a human donor in good health. Sequencing input: CD8+ T cells sorted from blood. The V gene is TRBV2, the J gene TRBJ1-5, with D unresolved. The CDR3 DNA is TGTGCCAGCAGTGATGAAGGTGGTCAGCCCCAGCATTTT. It encodes CASSDEGGQPQHF.